These 9 T cell receptor beta chains were sequenced from one sample in a study of identical twins. MiXCR was run by TCRdb on the 5' RACE reads, yielding one entry per CDR3 protein. The data show about 340,000 distinct CDR3 sequences, with 9% to 15% seen just once and approximately 7.6% held by the top ten. Separately, the same data were catalogued under a study of yellow fever vaccine responses in identical twins.

Input material: CD8+ T cells sorted from blood. The origin of the receptors is a woman younger than 35 in good health.

The sample holds a few counts of this clonotype. The chain combines TRBV12-5 with TRBJ1-1, with D possibly TRBD1 on 6 matching bases. Germline V CDR1 and CDR2: LGHNT, FRNRAP. Trimming shortened V by 1 base and J by 7 bases, and 10 bases separated the two germline ends. The CDR3 is 13 residues long. The CDR3 nucleotides read TGTGCTAGTGGTTTGGGGGGGCGCGGTGAAGCTTTCTTT. It specifies CASGLGGRGEAFF. The whole variable domain, remainder taken from reference TRBV12-5 and TRBJ1-1, is DARVTQTPRHKVTEMGQEVTMRCQPILGHNTVFWYRQTMMQGLELLAYFRNRAPLDDSGMPKDRFSAEMPDATLATLKIQPSEPRDSAVYFCASGLGGRGEAFFGQGTRLTVV.

In its sample, this clonotype was seen a few times. V usage is TRBV5-5 and J usage is TRBJ2-7; 8 nucleotides match TRBD1. This CDR3 contains 14 residues. V trimming: 3 bases; J trimming: 3 bases; junction bases outside the gene matches: 5. In germline, CDR1 is SGHKS, CDR2 YYEKEE (reference sequence). For the CDR3, the DNA is TGTGCCAGCAGCTCGCAGGGGGCATTCTACGAGCAGTACTTC. Its protein is CASSSQGAFYEQYF.

This clonotype occurred many times. The V call is TRBV6-5, the J call TRBJ2-5; 10 bases match TRBD1. The CDR3 has 18 amino acids. Trimming took 4 bases from V and 5 from J; bases not matched to a gene: 16. Germline-derived CDR1 and CDR2 are MNHEY and SVGAGI. CDR3 nucleotides: TGTGCCAGCAGTTCACACCCTCCGACAGGGGGCTATGGGGAGACCCAGTACTTC. Its translation: CASSSHPPTGGYGETQYF.

This clonotype was found a few times. The chain has TRBV29-1 and TRBJ2-2; D could derive from TRBD1 or TRBD2 (6 bases each). V lost 4 bases and J 0 bases, leaving 15 bases between the germline ends. Germline CDR1 and CDR2: SQVTM and ANQGSEA. The CDR3 is 16 residues long. Written as DNA, the CDR3 is TGCAGCGTTGCCACCCCGGGGGCAACGAACACCGGGGAGCTGTTTTTT. Translation: CSVATPGATNTGELFF.

The chain links TRBV29-1 to TRBJ1-2; the match to TRBD1 covers 7 bases. Germline V lookup: CDR1 SQVTM, CDR2 ANQGSEA. V shed 7 bases and J 4 bases; nucleotides not matched to a gene: 9. CDR3 length equals 13 residues. The CDR3 DNA sequence: TGCAGCGGTCAGGGGGGCGAGGGCTATGGCTACACCTTC. Translating it yields CSGQGGEGYGYTF.

V is TRBV4-1 and J is TRBJ2-7; D unclear. The V and J ends lost 5 bases and 0 bases respectively, with 17 bases between them. The germline V gene has CDR1 MGHRA and CDR2 YSYEKL. The CDR3 is made up of 16 amino acids. As DNA, the CDR3 is TGCGCCAGCAGCAAAGGCCAGCGCCTCAGCTCCTACGAGCAGTACTTC. Protein sequence: CASSKGQRLSSYEQYF.

The chain uses TRBV10-1 and TRBJ2-7, with a possible D match to TRBD1 (6 bases). Germline lookup yields CDR1 WNHNN and CDR2 SYGVQD (reference sequence). This CDR3 contains 14 residues. The ends were cut back, 6 bases at V and 6 bases at J, with 18 bases in the middle. CDR3 bases: TGCGCCAGCAGGGCCGGGACAAAAAGTCCCGAGCAGTACTTC. Translation gives CASRAGTKSPEQYF.

The chain's CDR3 is CASSQSARVDDEQFF. Here the CDR3 DNA reads TGCGCCAGCAGCCAGTCAGCGAGAGTAGACGATGAGCAGTTCTTC. The V and J genes are TRBV4-1 and TRBJ2-1, with D hard to call. Germline assignment: CDR1 MGHRA and CDR2 YSYEKL. CDR3 length: 15 residues. Trimming stripped 3 bases from V and 8 bases from J, with 17 bases between.

The table lists this clonotype with a few counts. The CDR3 reads CATSTDGRNQPQHF. In DNA, the CDR3 is TGTGCCACCAGCACCGACGGAAGGAATCAGCCCCAGCATTTT. The chain uses TRBV15 and TRBJ1-5; D gene unclear. The V and J ends lost 4 bases and 4 bases respectively, with 11 bases between them. Germline V gene lookup returns CDR1 LNHNV and CDR2 YYDKDF (reference sequence). The length of the CDR3 is 14 residues.